This TCR beta chain is from a study of T-cell reconstitution after alpha-beta-depleted transplantation in children (dated by TCRdb to 2016 to 2017). Concerning the study at large: Using TCR repertoire profiling, the study followed T-cell immune reconstitution in a quantitative way in children after TCRalphabeta/CD19-depleted allogeneic hematopoietic cell transplantation. What the work shows at the level of the full study, not this receptor alone: In some patients, high TCRbeta diversity at day 60 was attributed to recipient T cells and intrathymic progenitors that had survived conditioning. About two months after transplant, the apparently early recovery of alphabetaT-cell counts reportedly depended on just several hundred clones that had expanded rapidly and came from non-depleted graft cells. Over subsequent months, a decline in hyperexpanded clone frequencies was noted, and after one year, T-cell counts and TCRbeta diversity were mostly ascribed to newly produced T cells.

The germline V gene specifies KGHSH as CDR1 and LQKENI as CDR2. The CDR3 sequence holds 15 residues, the cysteine and phenylalanine included. The retained sequence is limited to the CDR3, 45 bases, with the frame set at the first base. The germline V and J ends show losses of 3 bases and 6 bases respectively, and no gene match explains 7 bases of the junction. The sample's treatment or condition, from its label and the paper: allogeneic hematopoietic cell transplantation with graft depleted of TCRalphabeta T cells and CD19 B cells. The children who served as transplant recipients had been given grafts of TCRalphabeta/CD19-depleted allogeneic hematopoietic cells. The table lists this clonotype with a few counts. Its antigen remains unidentified. Base qualities are not at hand, and no much larger clone is one base apart. The library was obtained by PCR. Sequencing relied on an Illumina HiSeq 2500. To normalize quantification of the TCRbeta repertoire, the TCR libraries were built with molecular barcoding that relied on unique molecular identifiers. TCRdb ran its own pipeline on the public reads, namely fastp trimming at Q25 and MiXCR clone calling, and kept in-frame beta chains. Every CDR3 protein is listed once, alongside the most common genes and DNA of its rows. This sample gives over 150,000 distinct CDR3 sequences in total; around 10% of them show up just once. Approximately 13% of the sample is in the top ten clones.

The chain employs TRBV18 and TRBJ2-2; the junction holds 7 bases that match TRBD1. Sequencing used PBMCs, obtained before TCRalphabeta/CD19-depleted stem cell transplant. The receptor's source is a boy aged 2 to 10 with acute myeloid leukemia, due to receive a stem cell transplant. The CDR3 in this case is CASSPRQGRAGELFF. The base sequence is TGTGCCAGCTCACCCCGACAGGGAAGGGCCGGGGAGCTGTTTTTT.